What follows are 9 T cell receptor beta chains derived from one specimen sequenced in a study of blood T cell repertoires in COVID-19. Sequencing was performed with immunoSEQ multiplex PCR; in TCRdb, only in-frame clones are kept and a portion is missing. The sample holds some 93,000 clones; around 88% are singletons and the top ten take less than 8.5%. The sequencing sample was made of peripheral blood. Receptor source: a man aged 55 to 70 with acute or convalescent COVID-19.

J is TRBJ1-6 and V is TRBV5-6; TRBD1 is a possible D gene (6 bases). The length of the CDR3 is 15 residues. CDR1 is SGHDT, CDR2 YYEEEE, per germline. V was shortened by 6 bases and J by 7 bases, with 17 bases between the two germline ends. CDR3 DNA sequence: TGTGCCAGCATCGACAAACAGGGCGGAAATTCACCCCTCCACTTT. Protein: CASIDKQGGNSPLHF.

CDR3 sequence: CASTTSGEDNEQFF. The CDR3 DNA is TGCGCCAGCACCACGTCGGGGGAAGACAATGAGCAGTTCTTC. The chain employs TRBV10-1 and TRBJ2-1; weak D call: TRBD2 (6 bases). The CDR3 totals 14 residues. Trimming took 7 bases from V and 5 from J, leaving 15 bases between them. The germline gives CDR1 WNHNN, CDR2 SYGVQD (reference sequence).

The J gene is TRBJ1-1, the V gene TRBV29-1; tentatively, D is TRBD1 (5 bases). CDR3 length equals 14 residues. The germline CDR1 and CDR2 sequences are SQVTM and ANQGSEA. The ends were cut back, 0 bases at V and 1 base at J, with 9 bases in the middle. The CDR3 is CSVEEGRGNTEAFF. CDR3 in DNA: TGCAGCGTTGAAGAGGGTAGGGGGAACACTGAAGCTTTCTTT.

This chain uses TRBV14 with TRBJ1-2; 7 nucleotides align to TRBD1. CDR1 is SGHDN, CDR2 FVKESK, per germline. This CDR3 region has 13 residues. Trimming cost V 1 base and J 6 bases; bases outside gene matches: 2. CDR3 DNA sequence: TGTGCCAGCAGCCAAGTTAGGGGGCATGGCTACACCTTC. It is translated as CASSQVRGHGYTF.

In its sample, this clone was seen a few times. The DNA of the CDR3 is TGTGCCACCAGTGAGAGCGGGGGCTACGAGCAGTACTTC. Amino acid sequence: CATSESGGYEQYF. V usage is TRBV24-1 and J usage is TRBJ2-7; TRBD2 aligns across 8 bases. This CDR3 spans 13 amino acids. V lost 4 bases and J lost 3; bases outside the gene matches: 1. Germline CDR1 KGHDR, CDR2 SFDVKD.

The chain's CDR3 is CASRGGGVGANVLTF. In DNA form, the CDR3 reads TGTGCCAGCAGGGGAGGGGGTGTTGGGGCCAACGTCCTGACTTTC. V gene TRBV2 combines with J gene TRBJ2-6; a possible D gene is TRBD2 (7 bases). Germline CDR1 is SNHLY and CDR2 is FYNNEI. The V end was cut by 6 bases, the J end by 3 bases, with 12 bases between. This CDR3 region has 15 residues. The full variable domain, rest sourced from reference TRBV2 and TRBJ2-6, is EPEVTQTPSHQVTQMGQEVILRCVPISNHLYFYWYRQILGQKVEFLVSFYNNEISEKSEIFDDQFSVERPDGSNFTLKIRSTKLEDSAMYFCASRGGGVGANVLTFGAGSRLTVL.

CDR3 region: CASVAAGNTIYF. The CDR3 region has the DNA TGTGCCAGCGTAGCTGCTGGAAACACCATATATTTT. The V gene is TRBV6-5, the J gene TRBJ1-3, with D unresolved. The V end was cut by 8 bases, the J end by 2 bases, with 7 bases between. Germline-derived CDR1 and CDR2 are MNHEY and SVGAGI. CDR3 size: 12 residues.

The V gene is TRBV20-1, the J gene TRBJ1-5; D is possibly TRBD1 (5 bases). Germline CDR1 and CDR2: DFQATT and SNEGSKA (reference sequence). The CDR3 extends over 16 amino acids. V lost 3 bases and J 1 base, leaving 16 bases between the germline ends. Here the CDR3 DNA reads TGCAGTGCTAGTAAGGGACTCCAAAGGAGCAATCAGCCCCAGCATTTT. This sequence encodes CSASKGLQRSNQPQHF.

The chain joins TRBV30 to TRBJ1-6; tentatively, D is TRBD1 (5 bases). CDR1 is GTSNPN and CDR2 is SVGIG in the germline V gene (reference sequence). The CDR3 consists of 13 residues. The V and J ends lost 4 bases and 4 bases respectively, with 8 bases between them. In nucleotides, the CDR3 is TGTGCCTGGACAGGGTTTTATAATTCACCCCTCCACTTT. It encodes CAWTGFYNSPLHF.